There are a few counts of the clone carrying this T cell receptor (beta chain). The antigen remains undetermined. V shed 6 bases, J shed 8 bases, and the junction held 14 bases outside the gene matches. CDR3 length equals 16 residues. Per germline, CDR1 SNHLY and CDR2 FYNNEI. This specimen belongs to a study of T-cell reconstitution after alpha-beta-depleted transplantation in children. Regarding the study as a whole: Reports say that about two months after transplant, the alpha-beta T cells came out of several hundred graft clones that had expanded.

Preparation of the TCRbeta library involved a method that used unique molecular identifiers. TCRdb analysed the PCR reads with MiXCR anew, one entry per CDR3 protein. Of 700,000 to 950,000 distinct CDR3 sequences in the sample, roughly 15% were seen once. The material was PBMCs, mostly from graft donor cells, obtained 360 days after TCRalphabeta/CD19-depleted stem cell transplant. V gene TRBV2 combines with J gene TRBJ2-1, with 9 bases identical to TRBD1. This TCR derives from a male patient between 10 and 17 years old who had a stem cell transplant for acute lymphoblastic leukemia, so the T cells may come from the graft donor. CDR3 amino acids: CASRKGTGWTLDEQFF. CDR3 DNA sequence: TGTGCCAGCAGGAAGGGGACAGGGTGGACCCTCGATGAGCAGTTCTTC.